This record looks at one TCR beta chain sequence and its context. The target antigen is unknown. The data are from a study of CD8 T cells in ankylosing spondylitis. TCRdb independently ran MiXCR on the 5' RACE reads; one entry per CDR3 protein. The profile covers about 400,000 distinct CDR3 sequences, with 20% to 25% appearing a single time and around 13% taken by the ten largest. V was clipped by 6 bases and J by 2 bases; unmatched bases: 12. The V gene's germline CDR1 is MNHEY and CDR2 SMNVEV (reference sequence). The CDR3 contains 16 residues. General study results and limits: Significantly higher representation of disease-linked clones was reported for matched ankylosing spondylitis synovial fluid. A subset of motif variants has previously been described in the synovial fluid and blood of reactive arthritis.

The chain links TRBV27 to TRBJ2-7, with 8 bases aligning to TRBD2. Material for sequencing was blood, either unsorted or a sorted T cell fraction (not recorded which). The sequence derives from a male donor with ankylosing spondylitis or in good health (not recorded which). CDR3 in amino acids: CASSMLYFGGAYEQYF. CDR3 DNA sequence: TGTGCCAGCAGCATGCTCTACTTCGGGGGGGCCTACGAGCAGTACTTC.